Listed below are T cell receptor beta chains from one sample, sequenced in a study of T cell responses to AZD1222 COVID-19 vaccine. Only in-frame clones appear in the TCRdb table, and some are missing; sequencing was by immunoSEQ multiplex PCR. This table holds approximately 150,000 clones, 75% to 90% found once. This sample comprised peripheral blood, obtained on day 0 of AZD1222 vaccination. The source of these receptors is an adult in good health. Each CDR3 is given with its conserved first and last residue. Fields, in order: J gene, D gene, clone size, V gene, CDR3 protein, CDR3 DNA. A D gene is named only where the DNA matches it firmly. Expanded clones are given a class, and other clones once, few, many or no size at all.

TRBJ2-1 TRBD2 . TRBV11-2 CASSLGRREGIHNEQFF TGTGCCAGCAGCTTAGGGCGGCGGGAGGGTATCCACAATGAGCAGTTCTTC
TRBJ2-5 TRBD2 . TRBV6-5 CASSLASGGETQYF TGTGCCAGCAGTTTAGCTAGCGGGGGGGAGACCCAGTACTTC
TRBJ1-4 . . TRBV6-1 CASSEDQGFWEKLFF TGTGCCAGCAGTGAAGATCAGGGGTTTTGGGAAAAACTGTTTTTT
TRBJ1-2 . . TRBV23-1 CASSQPRGWGYGYTF TGCGCCAGCAGTCAGCCGAGGGGCTGGGGCTATGGCTACACCTTC
TRBJ1-6 TRBD1 . TRBV18 CASSPPRDRGNSPLHF TGTGCCAGCTCACCACCCCGGGACAGGGGGAATTCACCCCTCCACTTT
TRBJ1-1 . . TRBV6-1 CASSDPPGDTFF TGTGCCAGCAGTGACCCTCCGGGCGATACTTTCTTT
TRBJ1-6 . . TRBV6-1 CASSEPNAFHF TGTGCCAGCAGTGAACCGAACGCATTCCACTTT
TRBJ2-7 TRBD2 . TRBV30 CAWSGGLAQHEQYF TGTGCCTGGAGTGGGGGACTAGCTCAGCACGAGCAGTACTTC
TRBJ2-3 TRBD2 . TRBV27 CASSLSGSPSQYF TGTGCCAGCAGTCTCAGCGGGAGTCCGTCTCAGTATTTT
TRBJ2-7 . . TRBV5-1 CASSLSGGEQYF TGCGCCAGCAGCTTGTCAGGGGGGGAGCAGTACTTC
TRBJ2-1 . few TRBV2 CASSGDSDNEQFF TGTGCCAGCAGCGGGGACTCCGACAATGAGCAGTTCTTC
TRBJ1-2 . . TRBV18 CASSPVPAGVPHGYTF TGTGCCAGCTCACCGGTCCCGGCGGGCGTTCCTCATGGCTACACCTTC
TRBJ2-1 TRBD2 once TRBV19 CASSTSGLASNEQFF TGTGCCAGTAGTACCAGTGGACTAGCGAGCAATGAGCAGTTCTTC
TRBJ1-2 . . TRBV27 CASSLNMRTGYGYTF TGTGCCAGCAGTTTAAATATGCGGACGGGCTATGGCTACACCTTC
TRBJ1-1 . few TRBV27 CASSLVTGSRTEAFF TGTGCCAGCAGTTTAGTAACAGGGAGCAGGACTGAAGCTTTCTTT
TRBJ1-1 . . TRBV15 CATSERTVNTEAFF TGTGCCACCAGTGAAAGAACGGTGAACACTGAAGCTTTCTTT
TRBJ2-2 . . TRBV4-1 CASLKTYNRDGELFF TGCGCCAGCTTGAAGACCTACAACCGGGACGGGGAGCTGTTTTTT
TRBJ2-1 TRBD2 . TRBV4-2 CASSQDRGRSNEQFF TGTGCCAGCAGCCAAGACCGCGGGAGATCGAATGAGCAGTTCTTC
TRBJ2-1 TRBD2 . TRBV9 CASSVGGTSGANEQFF TGTGCCAGCAGCGTAGGGGGGACTAGCGGGGCCAATGAGCAGTTCTTC
TRBJ2-5 TRBD2 . TRBV7-9 CASRAGAGAGGTQYF TGTGCCAGCAGGGCAGGAGCGGGAGCCGGAGGGACCCAGTACTTC
TRBJ2-2 TRBD1 once TRBV11-2 CASSLVTGAGELFF TGTGCCAGCAGCTTAGTGACAGGGGCCGGGGAGCTGTTTTTT